Here is one T cell receptor beta chain with its context. The sample belongs to a study of T cell responses to AZD1222 COVID-19 vaccine. CDR1 and CDR2 from the germline V gene are SGHTA and FQGNSA. With V trimmed by 6 bases and J by 8 bases, 9 bases remained unmatched. This CDR3 contains 15 residues. Profiled with immunoSEQ multiplex PCR; TCRdb holds only in-frame clones, not every one. The sample holds some 110,000 clones, 88% seen once. This specimen was peripheral blood, taken on day 0 of AZD1222 vaccination. The V gene is TRBV7-2, the J gene TRBJ1-6; 8 positions agree with TRBD1. This clonotype was obtained from an adult in good health. The DNA for the CDR3 is TGTGCCAGCAGTCTGAGACAGGGGAGGTATTCACCCCTCCACTTT. This translates into CASSLRQGRYSPLHF.